This T cell receptor (beta chain) was recovered during a study of cytomegalovirus exposure and HLA in healthy donors. Findings and caveats of the study: TCR beta chains associated with HLA were, in a later analysis, more clonally expanded than equally common others.

The donors, nominally healthy at sampling, likely had unrecorded immune exposures. Concerning this clone itself: Its specificity is not known.

Primers included in the PCR were 60 Vbeta and 13 Jbeta primers. Assay: immunoSEQ multiplex PCR; the TCRdb copy retains only in-frame clones and omits some. The sample shows about 160,000 clones, roughly 74% of them seen only once. This CDR3 spans 16 amino acids. The V gene's germline CDR1 is SGDLS and CDR2 YYNGEE. V was clipped by 4 bases and J by 8 bases; unmatched bases: 11. The TCR was taken from a male donor in good health and CMV-seronegative. The source material was PBMCs. This rearrangement joins TRBV9 to TRBJ1-3, with TRBD1 identical over 11 bases. CDR3 amino acids: CASSPNPGTGGYTIYF. CDR3 DNA sequence: TGTGCCAGCAGCCCCAATCCCGGGACAGGGGGGTACACCATATATTTT.